The sequence of this TCR beta chain was determined in a study of blood T cell repertoires in COVID-19. About the study: Sites across the United States, Italy and Spain contributed samples from acute and convalescent COVID-19. PBMCs, B-cell-depleted T cells, or T cells provided the cDNA or gDNA that made up the material.

This CDR3 contains 15 residues. The germline gives CDR1 SGDLS, CDR2 YYNGEE. Trimming left V 0 bases short and J 10 bases short, with 16 bases between. Source study methods: Scientists estimated how many nucleated cells there were by amplifying reference gene primers. TCRdb's table, derived via immunoSEQ multiplex PCR, lists solely in-frame clones and lacks some. That table furnishes V, J and clone size, whereas the DNA furnished D and trimming. The table has about 36,000 clones, about 88% seen once. The receptor was isolated from a human donor in a cohort sampled during active COVID-19. The sample comprised peripheral blood. The chain joins TRBV9 to TRBJ2-2; maybe TRBD2 (5 bases). The DNA of the CDR3 is TGTGCCAGCAGCGTAGGAAGATCAGGACTGGAGGAGCTGTTTTTT. Translation: CASSVGRSGLEELFF.